These 26 T cell receptor beta chains came from one sample sequenced in a study of T-cell memory formation after mild COVID-19. One entry per CDR3 protein, called by TCRdb with MiXCR from the 5' RACE reads. The sample holds about 410,000 distinct CDR3 sequences, roughly 18% seen once. The source material was PBMCs or a T cell subset sorted from them (not recorded which). Receptors originate from a man aged 18 to 29 who had mild COVID-19 (a few samples of this study predate the infection). Cell type and time point are not known.

Ten or more counts support this clonotype. The chain combines TRBV7-8 with TRBJ2-7; perhaps D is TRBD1 or TRBD2 (5 bases each). The V and J ends lost 0 bases and 4 bases respectively, with 10 bases between them. CDR1 is SGHVS and CDR2 is FQNEAQ in the germline V gene. The CDR3 is 14 amino acids. CDR3 bases: TGTGCCAGCAGCTTAGCCGGGGCGGCTTACGAGCAGTACTTC. Translated, it gives CASSLAGAAYEQYF. The whole variable domain, remainder taken from reference TRBV7-8 and TRBJ2-7, is GAGVSQSPRYKVAKRGQDVALRCDPISGHVSLFWYQQALGQGPEFLTYFQNEAQLDKSGLPSDRFFAERPEGSVSTLKIQRTQQEDSAVYLCASSLAGAAYEQYFGPGTRLTVT.

Only a few counts were recorded for this clonotype. The CDR3 DNA sequence: TGTGCCAGCAGATCGGGAACTGAAGCTTTCTTT. This gives the protein CASRSGTEAFF. This chain uses TRBV12-3 or TRBV12-4 with TRBJ1-1; no clear D gene. The CDR3 totals 11 residues. V was clipped by 6 bases and J by 5 bases, with 7 bases between them.

The V call is TRBV5-4, the J call TRBJ2-1; TRBD1 or TRBD2 may be the D gene (5 bases each). V was clipped by 4 bases and J by 0 bases, with 14 bases between them. This CDR3 is 16 amino acids long. The germline V gene has CDR1 SGHNT and CDR2 YYREEE (reference sequence). The CDR3: CASSGTPYSSYNEQFF. The CDR3 DNA reads TGTGCCAGCAGCGGGACGCCTTACAGCTCCTACAATGAGCAGTTCTTC.

This clonotype was recorded at least ten times. This rearrangement joins TRBV7-9 to TRBJ1-1; 8 bases match TRBD1. J was trimmed by 5 bases and V by 2 bases; bases with no gene match: 1. The length of the CDR3 is 13 residues. Germline-derived CDR1 and CDR2 are SEHNR and FQNEAQ (reference sequence). The CDR3 DNA follows: TGTGCCAGCAGCTTACAGGGGGCAACTGAAGCTTTCTTT. Translated: CASSLQGATEAFF.

This clonotype was detected many times. J is TRBJ2-7 and V is TRBV5-1, with 10 positions matching TRBD1. The CDR3 is made up of 15 amino acids. The germline V gene encodes CDR1 SGHRS and CDR2 YFSETQ. After removal of 4 bases from V and 4 bases from J, the junction contained 8 bases not matched to a gene. The CDR3 protein is CASSLTGTGAYEQYF. As DNA, the CDR3 is TGCGCCAGCAGCCTAACCGGGACAGGGGCTTACGAGCAGTACTTC.

With respect to this clonotype: A read error may produce the germline difference seen at one junction end. CDR3 loop: CAISFQGNTEAFF. As DNA, the CDR3 is TGCGCCATCAGCTTTCAGGGGAACACTGAAGCTTTCTTT. The chain is built from TRBV5-1 and TRBJ1-1, with D tentatively TRBD1 (5 bases). The CDR3 runs to 13 residues. Germline loops: CDR1 SGHRS, CDR2 YFSETQ.

In this sample, this clonotype turned up once. The chain has TRBV18 and TRBJ2-7; possibly TRBD1 for D (5 bases). Trimming removed 3 bases at V and 3 bases at J, with 12 bases between. Germline CDR1 and CDR2: KGHSH and LQKENI. This CDR3 is 14 amino acids long. The CDR3 coding sequence is TGTGCCAGCTCACCGGTCGGCAGGGTCTACGAGCAGTACTTC. Translated, it gives CASSPVGRVYEQYF.

This clonotype was observed a few times. This chain joins TRBV12-3 or TRBV12-4 and TRBJ2-2; TRBD2 might be the D (6 bases). The ends were cut back, 0 bases at V and 7 bases at J, with 15 bases in the middle. CDR3 length: 16 amino acids. Written as DNA, the CDR3 is TGTGCCAGCAGTTTAGCGCGAGGGGCAGCGGGCGGGGAGCTGTTTTTT. Translation: CASSLARGAAGGELFF.

This clonotype came up a few times. V and J are TRBV6-2 or TRBV6-3 and TRBJ2-3; 8 bases match TRBD2. Per the germline V gene, CDR1 is MNHEY and CDR2 is SVGEGT. Losses at the gene ends were 2 bases for V and 2 bases for J; bases not matched to a gene: 12. The CDR3 length is 18 residues. The CDR3 region has the DNA TGTGCCAGCAGTTACCCTCTGGGGGTAGCGGGGTACACAGATACGCAGTATTTT. Amino acid sequence: CASSYPLGVAGYTDTQYF.

The chain recombines TRBV10-2 with TRBJ2-3; the match to TRBD2 covers 11 bases. Germline V CDR1 and CDR2: WSHSY, SAAADI. V lost 6 bases to trimming and J lost 4 bases; unmatched junction nucleotides: 3. This CDR3 region has 14 residues. CDR3 in amino acids: CASREGLAADTQYF. The CDR3 coding sequence is TGCGCCAGCAGGGAGGGACTAGCGGCAGATACGCAGTATTTT.

V is TRBV19 and J is TRBJ2-7; D perhaps matches TRBD1 (6 bases). The CDR3 consists of 13 residues. V lost 3 bases, J lost 4 bases, and 10 bases lay in between. The germline CDR1 and CDR2 sequences are LNHDA and SQIVND (reference sequence). This chain's CDR3 is CASSIGRGYEQYF. The DNA for the CDR3 is TGTGCCAGTAGTATCGGCAGGGGTTACGAGCAGTACTTC. Combining the CDR3 with reference TRBV19 and TRBJ2-7 gives the whole variable domain DGGITQSPKYLFRKEGQNVTLSCEQNLNHDAMYWYRQDPGQGLRLIYYSQIVNDFQKGDIAEGYSVSREKKESFPLTVTSAQKNPTAFYLCASSIGRGYEQYFGPGTRLTVT.

The genes are TRBV4-2 and TRBJ1-1, with D uncertain. The length of the CDR3 is 15 residues. V lost 1 base, J lost 0 bases, and 9 bases lay in between. Germline V gives CDR1 LGHNA, CDR2 YNFKEQ. CDR3 coding DNA: TGTGCCAGCAGCCAAGGTACAACGTTGAACACTGAAGCTTTCTTT. It is translated as CASSQGTTLNTEAFF.

The chain joins TRBV5-1 to TRBJ2-1; 7 nucleotides agree with TRBD1. After removal of 2 bases from V and 4 bases from J, the junction contained 6 bases not matched to a gene. CDR3 size: 15 residues. Germline V gene sequence: CDR1 SGHRS, CDR2 YFSETQ. The CDR3 nucleotides are TGCGCCAGCAGCTTAGGGGGCCGAGAATACAATGAGCAGTTCTTC. Protein product: CASSLGGREYNEQFF.

The sample holds a few counts of this clonotype. V gene TRBV11-2 combines with J gene TRBJ2-3; either TRBD1 or TRBD2 may fit D (5 bases each). Germline V gene sequence: CDR1 SGHAT, CDR2 FQNNGV. The CDR3 contains 14 residues. V shed 5 bases and J shed 1 base, with 10 bases lying between them. The CDR3 DNA is TGTGCCAGCAGCGATCGGGGACGCACAGATACGCAGTATTTT. Its translation is CASSDRGRTDTQYF.

CDR3 coding DNA: TGTGCCAGCAGAAGCAGGGGTTTTGGATCACCCCTCCACTTT. It encodes CASRSRGFGSPLHF. The genes are TRBV6-2 or TRBV6-3 and TRBJ1-6; tentative D call: TRBD1 (6 bases). The germline CDR1 and CDR2 sequences are MNHEY and SVGEGT. This CDR3 spans 14 amino acids. V lost 6 bases, J lost 10 bases, and 16 bases lay in between.

This clonotype was seen a few times. The chain uses TRBV6-1 and TRBJ1-5, with a possible D match to TRBD1 (6 bases). Trimming left V 3 bases short and J 9 bases short, with 15 bases between. CDR1 and CDR2 from the germline V gene are MNHNS and SASEGT. This CDR3 has 14 residues. CDR3 loop: CASSEGGDSWPQHF. CDR3 nucleotides: TGTGCCAGCAGTGAGGGGGGCGATTCATGGCCCCAGCATTTT.

This clonotype was recorded many times. CDR3 DNA sequence: TGTGCCAGCAGCTTGGCCGGGGGACAGACGCGGCACACCATATATTTT. It is translated as CASSLAGGQTRHTIYF. The rearrangement joins TRBV5-4 to TRBJ1-3; TRBD1 matches at 7 bases. The ends lost 0 bases at V and 8 bases at J; junction bases unmatched: 11. CDR1 is SGHNT, CDR2 YYREEE, per germline (reference sequence). The CDR3 has 16 amino acids.

V is TRBV5-1 and J is TRBJ2-2; 9 bases align to TRBD1. CDR3 length equals 15 residues. Germline V gene lookup returns CDR1 SGHRS and CDR2 YFSETQ. V gave up 4 bases and J gave up 6 bases; unmatched junction bases: 7. The CDR3 region is CASSHGTGLSGELFF. The CDR3 bases are TGCGCCAGCAGCCACGGGACAGGGCTTTCCGGGGAGCTGTTTTTT.

This chain links TRBV20-1 with TRBJ2-7; 9 bases line up with TRBD1. Germline values: CDR1 DFQATT, CDR2 SNEGSKA (reference sequence). The CDR3 extends over 18 amino acids. The J segment lost 4 bases and the V segment lost 2 bases, leaving 18 bases of the junction unmatched. In DNA, the CDR3 is TGCAGTGCTAGAAAACCGGGACAGGGAACATGGTGGAATTACGAGCAGTACGTC. Translated, it gives CSARKPGQGTWWNYEQYV.

The CDR3 sequence is CASSIVSRPTDTQYF. The CDR3 DNA sequence: TGTGCCAGTAGTATAGTTTCACGGCCCACAGATACGCAGTATTTT. J is TRBJ2-3 and V is TRBV19; unclear D gene. In germline, CDR1 is LNHDA, CDR2 SQIVND (reference sequence). The CDR3 extends over 15 amino acids. V lost 1 base, J lost 2 bases, and 10 bases lay in between.

In this sample, this clonotype turned up a few times. This chain joins TRBV7-6 and TRBJ1-1; D call uncertain. This CDR3 is built from 14 residues. The V gene lost 2 bases and the J gene lost 1 base, with 8 bases spanning the gap. Per germline, CDR1 SGHVS and CDR2 FNYEAQ. CDR3 protein: CASSLFTENTEAFF. The DNA for the CDR3 is TGTGCCAGCAGCTTATTTACCGAGAACACTGAAGCTTTCTTT.

This clonotype was seen repeatedly, ten times or more. This rearrangement joins TRBV5-1 to TRBJ2-2; 9 positions match TRBD1. Germline V gene sequence: CDR1 SGHRS, CDR2 YFSETQ. This CDR3 contains 15 residues. The J segment lost 4 bases and the V segment lost 2 bases, leaving 3 bases of the junction unmatched. The chain's CDR3 is CASSFGQGITGELFF. CDR3 DNA sequence: TGCGCCAGCAGCTTCGGACAGGGGATCACCGGGGAGCTGTTTTTT.

V gene TRBV10-3 combines with J gene TRBJ2-1, with 11 nucleotides matching TRBD2. V shed 9 bases, J shed 3 bases, and the junction held 4 bases outside the gene matches. CDR1 is ENHRY and CDR2 is SYGVKD in the germline V gene. The CDR3 covers 14 residues. DNA of the CDR3: TGTGCCATTACGACTAGCGGGGACTACAATGAGCAGTTCTTC. Its protein is CAITTSGDYNEQFF.

The sample holds a few counts of this clonotype. CDR3 nucleotide sequence: TGTGCCAGCAGGGCCGGACAGGGGACCGATGAGCAGTTCTTC. It codes for CASRAGQGTDEQFF. V gene TRBV28 combines with J gene TRBJ2-1; 9 bases line up with TRBD1. The CDR3 runs 14 residues. The germline V gene encodes CDR1 MDHEN and CDR2 SYDVKM. V shed 6 bases and J 8 bases; nucleotides not matched to a gene: 8.

This clonotype came up a few times. The chain joins TRBV7-3 to TRBJ2-3; possibly TRBD2 for D (6 bases). Germline V gene data show CDR1 as SGHTA and CDR2 as FQGTGA. The CDR3 is 15 residues long. V was shortened by 2 bases and J by 5 bases, with 14 bases between the two germline ends. In DNA, the CDR3 is TGTGCCAGCAGCTTATCGGGCGGGGCTGAAGATACGCAGTATTTT. This gives the protein CASSLSGGAEDTQYF.

V and J are TRBV20-1 and TRBJ2-7, with D perhaps matching TRBD1 (6 bases). The germline CDR1 and CDR2 sequences are DFQATT and SNEGSKA (reference sequence). The length of the CDR3 is 15 residues. V lost 3 bases, J lost 0 bases, and 15 bases lay in between. The CDR3 is CSASGEGTSSYEQYV. CDR3 DNA: TGCAGTGCTAGTGGAGAGGGGACAAGCTCCTACGAGCAGTACGTC.